The next 2 T cell receptor beta chains were all read from a single sample in a study of blood T cell repertoires in COVID-19. The protocol was immunoSEQ multiplex PCR, while the TCRdb copy is restricted to in-frame clones and leaves out a portion. The sample holds roughly 110,000 clones, 80% to 90% seen once. Sequencing was performed on peripheral blood. These receptors all come from a man between 40 and 49 years old with acute or convalescent COVID-19.

In DNA form, the CDR3 reads TGCAGCGTTGAAGCGGGGGACAGGGGTGGAAAACTGTTTTTT. Its translation: CSVEAGDRGGKLFF. This sequence joins TRBV29-1 and TRBJ1-4, with TRBD1 identical over 10 bases. There are 14 residues in the CDR3. Trimming took 1 base from V and 10 from J; bases not matched to a gene: 6. Germline V gene sequence: CDR1 SQVTM, CDR2 ANQGSEA.

This chain links TRBV5-1 with TRBJ2-3, with TRBD2 matching 8 bases. With V trimmed by 7 bases and J by 0 bases, 4 bases remained unmatched. In germline, CDR1 is SGHRS, CDR2 YFSETQ. The CDR3 sequence is 14 residues long. The DNA of the CDR3 is TGCGCCAGCCGACTAGCGCCCAGCACAGATACGCAGTATTTT. It is translated as CASRLAPSTDTQYF. Supplemented by reference TRBV5-1 and TRBJ2-3, the full variable domain reads KAGVTQTPRYLIKTRGQQVTLSCSPISGHRSVSWYQQTPGQGLQFLFEYFSETQRNKGNFPGRFSGRQFSNSRSEMNVSTLELGDSALYLCASRLAPSTDTQYFGPGTRLTVL.